The clone carrying this T cell receptor (beta chain) was counted ten times or more. Antigen unknown. The data derive from a study of T cells after yellow fever vaccination. General study results and limits: Contamination by abundant bulk-population clonotypes could be present in FACS-sorted repertoires. Re-detected after boosting: most primary clones, 96% of CD4 and 80% to 90% of CD8.

5'RACE template switching added a universal primer site and UMIs to TCR cDNA. TCRdb re-called the 5' RACE reads with MiXCR, one entry per CDR3 protein. The sample has a few hundred thousand distinct CDR3 sequences, roughly 4% seen once. V was pared by 0 bases and J by 2 bases, with 7 bases of the junction left unmatched. Looked up from germline, CDR1 is SGHRS and CDR2 is YFSETQ. The CDR3 is 17 amino acids. Sequencing was performed on PBMCs, taken 15 days after the yellow fever booster vaccination. The receptor's source is a man aged 18-30 years who received the YFV17D yellow fever vaccine. V and J are TRBV5-1 and TRBJ2-2; TRBD2 agrees at 7 bases. CDR3 in amino acids: CASSLATPGLNTGELFF. DNA of the CDR3: TGCGCCAGCAGCTTGGCTACACCGGGACTAAACACCGGGGAGCTGTTTTTT.